A single sample is the source of the 3 T cell receptor beta chains below, sequenced in a study of technical replicates of blood from a few donors. Clones were sequenced by immunoSEQ multiplex PCR, and TCRdb holds only the in-frame ones, with some missing. The table records approximately 41,000 clones, almost 97% of them present only once. Sequencing input: T cells isolated from PBMCs. The receptors shown here come from a human donor in good health.

The chain recombines TRBV10-2 with TRBJ2-7, with TRBD1 matching 9 bases. The length of the CDR3 is 13 residues. V shed 8 bases, J shed 4 bases, and the junction held 6 bases outside the gene matches. CDR1 WSHSY and CDR2 SAAADI come from the germline V gene. CDR3 sequence reads: CASHPGQGYEQYF. The CDR3 coding sequence is TGCGCCAGCCATCCGGGACAGGGATACGAGCAGTACTTC.

CDR3 nucleotide sequence: TGTGCCAGCAGCTTGAAGGGACAGGACATTCAGTACTTC. Amino acids: CASSLKGQDIQYF. This chain connects TRBV5-6 to TRBJ2-4; the match to TRBD1 covers 8 bases. The CDR3 loop spans 13 amino acids. Unmatched junction bases numbered 2, after V lost 1 base and J lost 8 bases. Germline V CDR1 and CDR2: SGHDT, YYEEEE.

The chain links TRBV4-3 to TRBJ1-5; D is unresolved. This CDR3 has 16 residues. Germline CDR1 reads LGHNA; CDR2 reads YSLEER. Trimming removed 1 base at V and 1 base at J, with 11 bases between. CDR3 residues: CASSQGYGGSNQPQHF. The CDR3 nucleotides are TGCGCCAGCAGCCAAGGGTACGGAGGGAGCAATCAGCCCCAGCATTTT.